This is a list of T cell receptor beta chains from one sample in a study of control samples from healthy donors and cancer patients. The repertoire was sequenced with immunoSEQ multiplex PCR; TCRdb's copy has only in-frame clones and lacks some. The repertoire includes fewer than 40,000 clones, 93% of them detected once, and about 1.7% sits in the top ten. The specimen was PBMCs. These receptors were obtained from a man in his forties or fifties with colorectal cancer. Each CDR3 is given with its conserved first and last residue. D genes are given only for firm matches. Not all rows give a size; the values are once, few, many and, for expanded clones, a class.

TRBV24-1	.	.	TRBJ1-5	TGTGCCACCAGTGATTCCTGGGGCTCAGGCAGGGACGATCAGCCCCAGCATTTT	CATSDSWGSGRDDQPQHF
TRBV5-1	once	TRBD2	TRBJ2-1	TGCGCCAGCAGCTTGGAGGTAGCGGGGGGTTACAATGAGCAGTTCTTC	CASSLEVAGGYNEQFF
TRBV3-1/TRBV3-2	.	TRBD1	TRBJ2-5	TGTGCCAGCAGCCAAGACGGAGGGACAGGGCAGGGAGAGACCCAGTACTTC	CASSQDGGTGQGETQYF
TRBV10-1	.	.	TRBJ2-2	TGCGCCAGCAGTGAACGGAGATCGAACACCGGGGAGCTGTTTTTT	CASSERRSNTGELFF
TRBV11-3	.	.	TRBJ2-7	TGTGCCAGCAGCTTGAGGGCCTACGAGCAGTACTTC	CASSLRAYEQYF
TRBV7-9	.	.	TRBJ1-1	TGTGCCAGCAGCCTATTGGGCAGCGCCAACACTGAAGCTTTCTTT	CASSLLGSANTEAFF
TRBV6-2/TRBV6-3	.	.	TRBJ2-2	TGTGCCAGCAGTTACACGATTAACACCGGGGAGCTGTTTTTT	CASSYTINTGELFF
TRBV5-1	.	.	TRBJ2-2	TGCGCCAGCAGCTTGGATGGGGGGCTAGTCGGGGAGCTGTTTTTT	CASSLDGGLVGELFF
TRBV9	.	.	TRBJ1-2	TGTGCCAGCAGCGTAGAAGGCGGGATAAACTATGGCTACACCTTC	CASSVEGGINYGYTF
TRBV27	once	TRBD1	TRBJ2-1	TGTGCCAGCAGTGGACAGGCCCGCTCCTACAATGAGCAGTTCTTC	CASSGQARSYNEQFF
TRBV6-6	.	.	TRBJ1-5	TGTGCCAGCAGTTACTCGGGGACCAGCGGGCAGCCCCAGCATTTT	CASSYSGTSGQPQHF
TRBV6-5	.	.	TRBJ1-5	TGTGCCAGCAGTCCCCTTGGGGAAGGATATCAGCCCCAGCATTTT	CASSPLGEGYQPQHF
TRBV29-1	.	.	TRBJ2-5	TGCAGCGCCGGACATCAGGGGGGGACCCAGTACTTC	CSAGHQGGTQYF
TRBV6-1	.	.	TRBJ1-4	TGTGCCAGCAGTGGAGCAACAGGGAAAGATGAAAAACTGTTTTTT	CASSGATGKDEKLFF
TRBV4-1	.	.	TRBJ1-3	TGCGCCAGCAGCGTCGGGAGTGGGTCGCTGAGCTCTGGAAACACCATATATTTT	CASSVGSGSLSSGNTIYF
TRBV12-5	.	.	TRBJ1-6	TGTGCTAGTGGTTTGGACCAAGCAGGCTATTCACCCCTCCACTTT	CASGLDQAGYSPLHF
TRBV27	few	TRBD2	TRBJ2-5	TGTGCCAGCAGTTTTACTAGCGGGGGGCCCTCGGAGACCCAGTACTTC	CASSFTSGGPSETQYF
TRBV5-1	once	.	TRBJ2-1	TGCGCCAGCAAAGCGGACCTAACCTACAATGAGCAGTTCTTC	CASKADLTYNEQFF
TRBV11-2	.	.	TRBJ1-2	TGTGCCAGCAGCCTGGGGGGAGGCTATGGCTACACCTTC	CASSLGGGYGYTF
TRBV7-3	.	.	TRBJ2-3	TGTGCCAGCAGCTTAGCTAACCCGGATACGCAGTATTTT	CASSLANPDTQYF
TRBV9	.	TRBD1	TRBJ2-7	TGTGCCAGCAGCTCCCGGGACAGGGACTCCTACGAGCAGTACTTC	CASSSRDRDSYEQYF
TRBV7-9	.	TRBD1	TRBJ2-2	TGTGCCAGCAGCGACGGACAGGGGCGGGGCGGGGAGCTGTTTTTT	CASSDGQGRGGELFF
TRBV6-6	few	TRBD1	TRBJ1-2	TGTGCCAGCAGTCCCCTCGGGACAGGGGGGTATGGCTACACCTTC	CASSPLGTGGYGYTF